This T cell receptor (beta chain) was observed in a study of cytomegalovirus exposure and HLA in healthy donors. Findings and caveats of the study: Analysis was carried out at a later point, and it linked a missense DCLRE1C variant to TCR beta V- and J-gene trimming. Generally TCR sequences proved uncommon, though certain public TCRs appeared in numerous donors.

The PCR ran on 60 Vbeta and 13 Jbeta primers. Sequencing used immunoSEQ multiplex PCR; TCRdb keeps in-frame clones, though not all of them. The sample includes around 190,000 clones, almost 85% of them seen just once. The V gene's germline CDR1 is SGHVS and CDR2 FNYEAQ. The CDR3 runs 15 residues. V lost 2 bases to trimming and J lost 4 bases; unmatched junction nucleotides: 4. A remark on this clone: Its antigen remains unidentified.

Healthy bone marrow donors formed the donor group. This sequence was found in a woman in her forties or fifties in good health and CMV-seronegative. V gene TRBV7-6 combines with J gene TRBJ2-7, with 11 bases that match TRBD2. The material sequenced was PBMCs. The CDR3 sequence is CASSLSPSGGYEQYF. The CDR3, as DNA: TGTGCCAGCAGCTTAAGCCCTAGCGGGGGGTACGAGCAGTACTTC. Supplemented by reference TRBV7-6 and TRBJ2-7, the full variable domain reads GAGVSQSPRYKVTKRGQDVALRCDPISGHVSLYWYRQALGQGPEFLTYFNYEAQQDKSGLPNDRFSAERPEGSISTLTIQRTEQRDSAMYRCASSLSPSGGYEQYFGPGTRLTVT.